This section outlines one TCR beta chain sequence together with its context. Sequencing was performed with immunoSEQ multiplex PCR; in TCRdb, only in-frame clones are kept and a portion is missing. The sample has about 190,000 clones; the top ten hold 2% to 2.5%. The CDR3 is 15 amino acids. V was shortened by 1 base and J by 5 bases, with 12 bases between the two germline ends. Germline lookup yields CDR1 SGDLS and CDR2 YYNGEE. These data belong to a study of control samples from healthy donors and cancer patients. This sequence was found in a young woman in good health. The rearrangement joins TRBV9 to TRBJ2-2, with D maybe TRBD1 (6 bases). The sample consisted of blood. The CDR3 reads CASSVRTGSTGELFF. Written as DNA, the CDR3 is TGTGCCAGCAGCGTAAGAACAGGGTCGACCGGGGAGCTGTTTTTT.